This T cell receptor (beta chain) came from a study of blood T cell repertoires in COVID-19. Study overall: Sample material is recorded as cDNA or gDNA derived from T cells, B-cell-depleted T cells, or PBMCs.

In germline, CDR1 is SGHTA, CDR2 FQGTGA. With V trimmed by 3 bases and J by 1 base, 6 bases remained unmatched. CDR3 length equals 17 residues. Repertoires were generated with immunoSEQ multiplex PCR, while TCRdb's copy carries only in-frame clones and drops some. The sample lists more than 40,000 clones, more than 70% occurring once. Sequenced material: peripheral blood. This chain uses TRBV7-3 with TRBJ2-3; TRBD2 agrees at 11 bases. This receptor was taken from a man between 50 and 59 years old with active COVID-19. The CDR3 nucleotides are TGTGCCAGCAGCTTCCTGTCTAGCGGGGGGCGCACAGATACGCAGTATTTT. It yields the protein CASSFLSSGGRTDTQYF.